The present TCR beta chain was sequenced within a study of CD8 T cells in Susac syndrome. Study-wide context: There were Susac syndrome patients who were therapy-naive at blood draw, others on corticosteroids, and others on intravenous immunoglobulin alone. Study findings and constraints: It was in TEMRA cells and active patients that Susac CD8+ clonal expansion peaked.

TEMRA cells were FACS-enriched, with CD8+ and CD4+ T cells isolated negatively. With respect to this clonotype: Its antigen is currently unknown.

RNA amounts of 0.5 to 1 ug underwent reverse transcription with random hexamers. MiXCR was run by TCRdb on the immunoSEQ multiplex PCR reads, yielding one entry per CDR3 protein. Among around 170,000 distinct CDR3 sequences listed, 95% were seen once. The CDR3 is 12 residues long. CDR1 is SGHNT, CDR2 YENEEA, per germline. V was trimmed by 3 bases and J by 7 bases, leaving 10 bases between them. Specimen: CD8+ T cells from PBMCs. The source of this sequence is a human donor with Susac syndrome. The chain employs TRBV11-3 and TRBJ2-7; tentatively, D is TRBD2 (5 bases). CDR3 sequence (DNA): TGTGCCAGCAGCTTCCGTGGGAGTGAGCAGTACTTC. Translation gives CASSFRGSEQYF.